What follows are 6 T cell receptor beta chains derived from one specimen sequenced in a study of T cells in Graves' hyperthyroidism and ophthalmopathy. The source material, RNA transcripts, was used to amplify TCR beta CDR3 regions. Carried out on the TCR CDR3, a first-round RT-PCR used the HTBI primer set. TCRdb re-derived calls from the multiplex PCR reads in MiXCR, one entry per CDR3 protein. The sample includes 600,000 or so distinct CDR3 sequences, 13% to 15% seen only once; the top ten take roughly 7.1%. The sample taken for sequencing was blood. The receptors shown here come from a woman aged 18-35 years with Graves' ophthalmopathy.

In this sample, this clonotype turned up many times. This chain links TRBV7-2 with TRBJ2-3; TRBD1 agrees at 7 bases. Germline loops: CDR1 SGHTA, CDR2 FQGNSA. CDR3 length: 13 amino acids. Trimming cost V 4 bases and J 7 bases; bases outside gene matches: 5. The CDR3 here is CASSSYRGNTQYF. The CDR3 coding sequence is TGTGCCAGCAGCTCATACAGGGGTAATACGCAGTATTTT.

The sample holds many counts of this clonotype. CDR3 coding DNA: TGTGCCAGGCGGGGATGCCCCTACGAGCAGTACTTC. This translates into CARRGCPYEQYF. The chain links TRBV11-3 to TRBJ2-7; D might be TRBD2 (6 bases). The length of the CDR3 is 12 residues. V was cut by 9 bases and J by 2 bases, with 11 bases left in between. Germline CDR1 and CDR2: SGHNT and YENEEA.

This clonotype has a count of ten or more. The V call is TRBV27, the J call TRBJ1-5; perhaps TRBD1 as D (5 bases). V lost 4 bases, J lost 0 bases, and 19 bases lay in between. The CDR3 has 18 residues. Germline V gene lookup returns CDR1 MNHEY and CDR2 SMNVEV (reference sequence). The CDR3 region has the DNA TGTGCCAGCAGTTCTGGTTACGGGGCAGAACATAGCAATCAGCCCCAGCATTTT. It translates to CASSSGYGAEHSNQPQHF.

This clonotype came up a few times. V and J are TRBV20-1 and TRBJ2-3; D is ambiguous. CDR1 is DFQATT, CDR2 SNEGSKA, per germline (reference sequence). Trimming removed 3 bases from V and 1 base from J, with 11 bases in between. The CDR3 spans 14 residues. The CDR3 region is CSARSWVRTDTQYF. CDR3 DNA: TGCAGTGCTAGGTCCTGGGTTCGCACAGATACGCAGTATTTT.

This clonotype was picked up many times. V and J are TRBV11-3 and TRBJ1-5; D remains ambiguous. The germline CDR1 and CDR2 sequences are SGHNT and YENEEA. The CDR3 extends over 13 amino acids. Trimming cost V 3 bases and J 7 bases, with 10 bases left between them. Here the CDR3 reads CASSLGFRQPQHF. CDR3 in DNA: TGTGCCAGCAGCTTGGGTTTTAGGCAGCCCCAGCATTTT. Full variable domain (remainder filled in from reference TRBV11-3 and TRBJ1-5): EAGVVQSPRYKIIEKKQPVAFWCNPISGHNTLYWYLQNLGQGPELLIRYENEEAVDDSQLPKDRFSAERLKGVDSTLKIQPAELGDSAVYLCASSLGFRQPQHFGDGTRLSIL.

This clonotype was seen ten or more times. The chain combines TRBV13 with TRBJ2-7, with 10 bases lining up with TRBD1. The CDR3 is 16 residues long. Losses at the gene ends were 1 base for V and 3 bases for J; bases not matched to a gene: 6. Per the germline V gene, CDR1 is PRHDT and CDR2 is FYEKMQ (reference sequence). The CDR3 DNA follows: TGTGCCAGCAGCTTAGAGGGAGGACAGGGGGGCTACGAGCAGTACTTC. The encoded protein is CASSLEGGQGGYEQYF.